The rows below give T cell receptor beta chains drawn from one sample of a study of T-cell reconstitution after alpha-beta-depleted transplantation in children. Via MiXCR, TCRdb re-called the PCR reads, giving one row per CDR3 protein. Of approximately 630,000 distinct CDR3 sequences in the sample, less than 15% were seen once. Here the sequenced sample was PBMCs, taken before TCRalphabeta/CD19-depleted stem cell transplant. The source is a girl aged 2 to 9 with congenital amegakaryocytic thrombocytopenia, due to receive a stem cell transplant. Each CDR3 is given with its conserved first and last residue. The D gene is left open where the match is weak. Expanded clones get a size class; other rows say once, few or many, or leave the size out.

TRBJ1-1,many,NA,TRBV2,TGTGCCAGCAGGAGACAGGCGGTGAACACTGAAGCTTTCTTT,CASRRQAVNTEAFF
TRBJ1-2,few,NA,TRBV7-9,TGTGCCAGCAGCTTATCGGGGGGTTTGGGTGGCTACACCTTC,CASSLSGGLGGYTF
TRBJ2-7,many,NA,TRBV20-1,TGCAGTGCTAGGGGACACCCGGTCCTTTACGAGCAGTACTTC,CSARGHPVLYEQYF
TRBJ2-6,few,TRBD2,TRBV2,TGTGCCAGCAGTTTTACTAGCGGGAGCTCTGGGGCCAACGTCCTGACTTTC,CASSFTSGSSGANVLTF
TRBJ2-5,NA,TRBD2,TRBV15,TGTGCCACCAGCGTGCGACTAGCGTACAAAGAGACCCAGTACTTC,CATSVRLAYKETQYF
TRBJ2-3,many,NA,TRBV9,TGTGCCAGCAGCGTAAAAGGCAGCACAGATACGCAGTATTTT,CASSVKGSTDTQYF
TRBJ2-1,few,NA,TRBV2,TGTGCCAGCGGTGGAGAGGCGGGACCCTACAATGAGCAGTTCTTC,CASGGEAGPYNEQFF
TRBJ2-7,many,NA,TRBV20-1,TGCAGTGCTAGAGGGAATCTGGGGAGCTCCTACGAGCAGTACTTC,CSARGNLGSSYEQYF
TRBJ2-7,NA,NA,TRBV28,TGTGCCAGCACCTCTTACTACCGCTCCTACGAGCAGTACTTC,CASTSYYRSYEQYF
TRBJ2-1,few,NA,TRBV19,TGTGCCAGTTCCGAAATGGATGAGCAGTTCTTC,CASSEMDEQFF
TRBJ2-3,many,NA,TRBV12-3/TRBV12-4,TGTGCCAGCAGTGCCGGGGGAGATACGCAGTATTTT,CASSAGGDTQYF
TRBJ2-1,once,TRBD2,TRBV7-6,TGTGCCAGCAGCCAACTAGCGGGAGGGCCTAGGGAGCAGTTCTTC,CASSQLAGGPREQFF
TRBJ1-5,NA,NA,TRBV7-2,TGTGCCAGCAGCTTAAGTACGACGGCTAATCAGCCCCAGCATTTT,CASSLSTTANQPQHF
TRBJ2-5,NA,NA,TRBV29-1,TGCAGCGTTTACGGAGAGACCCAGTACTTC,CSVYGETQYF
TRBJ2-1,many,NA,TRBV20-1,TGCAGTGCTAGTAAAGTCTGGGACCGCTGGGGGGATGAGCAGTTCTTC,CSASKVWDRWGDEQFF
TRBJ2-5,many,TRBD2,TRBV5-1,TGCGCCAGCAGCCTGGGACTAGCGGTACAAGAGACCCAGTACTTC,CASSLGLAVQETQYF
TRBJ2-7,NA,NA,TRBV4-2,TGTGCCAGCAGCCAAGATTCCTCCACTTCCGGGGGACGCTACGAGCAGTACTTC,CASSQDSSTSGGRYEQYF
TRBJ2-1,NA,NA,TRBV3-1,TGTGCCAGCAGCCAAGATCGGGGAGCTCCCAACGAGCAGTTCTTC,CASSQDRGAPNEQFF
TRBJ2-1,NA,NA,TRBV3-1,TGTGCCAGCAGCGATGAAACATCAGGGTCGGGGGACAATGAGCAGTTCTTC,CASSDETSGSGDNEQFF
TRBJ2-7,many,NA,TRBV4-2,TGTGCCAGCAGCCAAGACAACGAGCAGTACTTC,CASSQDNEQYF
TRBJ2-5,few,NA,TRBV29-1,TGCAGCGTTGTGAGCACTGGACTCCTCGAGACCCAGTACTTC,CSVVSTGLLETQYF
TRBJ2-5,few,TRBD2,TRBV5-1,TGCGCCAGCAGCTCCTCAGCAGCGGGAGCCCCGTGGTACCAAGAGACCCAGTACTTC,CASSSSAAGAPWYQETQYF
TRBJ2-1,many,NA,TRBV6-5,TGTGCCAGCAGTTACCCCCAAGCGGGCCCGCACTGGAATGAGCAGTTCTTC,CASSYPQAGPHWNEQFF
TRBJ2-6,NA,TRBD2,TRBV3-1,TGTGCCAGCAGCCACCCGGGAGGCGGGAAAGCTGGGGCCAACGTCCTGACTTTC,CASSHPGGGKAGANVLTF
TRBJ2-7,few,NA,TRBV3-1,TGTGCCAGCAGCCAAGATGTGAGCGCGTTATACGAGCAGTACTTC,CASSQDVSALYEQYF
TRBJ2-5,NA,NA,TRBV11-2,TGTGCCAGCAGACCCACTACAAGGCAAGAGACCCAGTACTTC,CASRPTTRQETQYF
TRBJ2-3,many,NA,TRBV5-1,TGCGCCAGCAGCTTTACGGGAATTGCAGATACGCAGTATTTT,CASSFTGIADTQYF
TRBJ1-1,many,NA,TRBV5-1,TGCGCCAGCAGCGCCGGACCAAACTTGAACACTGAAGCTTTCTTT,CASSAGPNLNTEAFF
TRBJ2-3,many,NA,TRBV5-1,TGCGCCAGCAGCTTGCCGGTGGTAGATACGCAGTATTTT,CASSLPVVDTQYF
TRBJ2-5,NA,NA,TRBV5-6,TGTGCCAGCAGCCCGGAGGGGGAAGAGACCCAGTACTTC,CASSPEGEETQYF
TRBJ2-1,NA,NA,TRBV20-1,TGCAGTGCTAGAGGAGCGGCCAATGAGCAGTTCTTC,CSARGAANEQFF
TRBJ2-1,many,TRBD1,TRBV9,TGTGCCAGCAGCGCGGGACAGGGGTTTGTGAATGAGCAGTTCTTC,CASSAGQGFVNEQFF
TRBJ2-2,few,NA,TRBV2,TGTGCCAGCCGCCGGGACCCTGAGTCCGGGGAGCTGTTTTTT,CASRRDPESGELFF
TRBJ1-1,many,TRBD1,TRBV20-1,TGCAGTGGTCGGGACAGCCGGACTGAAGCTTTCTTT,CSGRDSRTEAFF
TRBJ1-1,few,NA,TRBV5-1,TGCGCCAGCAGCTTGATATTTATTTCGGGCGATTTGGCGCTAAACACTGAAGCTTTCTTT,CASSLIFISGDLALNTEAFF
TRBJ2-5,many,NA,TRBV19,TGTGCCAGTAGTAGCGCTCGGGGGTCAGAGACCCAGTACTTC,CASSSARGSETQYF